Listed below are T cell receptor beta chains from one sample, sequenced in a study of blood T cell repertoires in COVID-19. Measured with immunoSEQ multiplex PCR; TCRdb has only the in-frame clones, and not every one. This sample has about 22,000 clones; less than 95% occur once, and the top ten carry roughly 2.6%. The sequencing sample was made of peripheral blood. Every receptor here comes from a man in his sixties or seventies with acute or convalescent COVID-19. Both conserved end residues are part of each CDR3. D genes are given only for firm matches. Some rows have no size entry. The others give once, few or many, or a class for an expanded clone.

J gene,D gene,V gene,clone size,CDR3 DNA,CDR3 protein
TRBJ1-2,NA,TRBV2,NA,TGTGCCAGCAATGAGGACATCTATGGCTACACCTTC,CASNEDIYGYTF
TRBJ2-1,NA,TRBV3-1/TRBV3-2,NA,TGTGCCAGCAGCCAAGATGGCTCAGCAGGTGAGCAGTTCTTC,CASSQDGSAGEQFF
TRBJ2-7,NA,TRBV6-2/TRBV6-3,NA,TGTGCCAGCAGTTACAGAGGAGGGACTCCTTACGAGCAGTACTTC,CASSYRGGTPYEQYF
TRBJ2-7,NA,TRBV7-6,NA,TGTGCCAGCAGCGCAGGGTTAGGTTTTGGTTCCTACGAGCAGTACTTC,CASSAGLGFGSYEQYF
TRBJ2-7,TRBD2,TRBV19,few,TGTGCCAGTAGTCCAAGACTAGCGGGAGTAGGGGAGCAGTACTTC,CASSPRLAGVGEQYF
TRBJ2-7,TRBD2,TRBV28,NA,TGTGCCAGCAGGGGGGGGACTAGAGGCGCCGAGCAGTACTTC,CASRGGTRGAEQYF
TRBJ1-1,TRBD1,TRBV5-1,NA,TGCGCCAGCAGCGGACCCGGGACAGTGACTGAAGCTTTCTTT,CASSGPGTVTEAFF
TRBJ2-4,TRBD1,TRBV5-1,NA,TGCGCCAGCAGCTTGGAGGGCAGGGGGAATTCGGACATTCAGTACTTC,CASSLEGRGNSDIQYF
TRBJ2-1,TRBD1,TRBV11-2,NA,TGTGCCAGCAGTCCGACCTGGGACAGCAATGAGCAGTTCTTC,CASSPTWDSNEQFF
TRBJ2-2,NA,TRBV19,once,TGTGCCAGTAGCAGGGGGGCGTCGTCCGGGGAGCTGTTTTTT,CASSRGASSGELFF
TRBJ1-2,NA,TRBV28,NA,TGTGCCACCCTGCAGGTGGGCTACACCTTC,CATLQVGYTF
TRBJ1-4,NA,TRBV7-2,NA,TGTGCCAGCAGCTTAGAGGGGCCGGGAGGTAATGAAAAACTGTTTTTT,CASSLEGPGGNEKLFF
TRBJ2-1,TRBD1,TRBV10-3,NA,TGTGCCATCAGTGAACTCGGGACAGGGGATGTTGATGAGCAGTTCTTC,CAISELGTGDVDEQFF
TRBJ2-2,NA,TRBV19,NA,TGTGCCAGTAGTACCCAATTTGCCGGGGGTCTCACCGGGGAGCTGTTTTTT,CASSTQFAGGLTGELFF
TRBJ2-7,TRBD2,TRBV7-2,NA,TGTGCCAGCAGCTCTACCGGGGGGACGAAACTCGAGCAGTACTTC,CASSSTGGTKLEQYF
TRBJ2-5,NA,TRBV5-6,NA,TGTGCCAGCAGCTTGTGGCTAGAAGAGACCCAGTACTTC,CASSLWLEETQYF
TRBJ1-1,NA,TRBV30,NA,TGTGCCTGGACAATGGGCGCTGAAGCTTTCTTT,CAWTMGAEAFF
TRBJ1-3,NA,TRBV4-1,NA,TGCGCCAGCAGCCAAGATTCAGGGGCCTTCTCTGGAAACACCATATATTTT,CASSQDSGAFSGNTIYF
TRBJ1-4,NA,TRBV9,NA,TGTGCCAGCAGCGCGATGGCGGGCCCTAATGAAAAACTGTTTTTT,CASSAMAGPNEKLFF
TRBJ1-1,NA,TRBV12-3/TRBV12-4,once,TGTGCCAGCAGCCCTAAGACTGAAGCTTTCTTT,CASSPKTEAFF
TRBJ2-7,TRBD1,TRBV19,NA,TGTGCCAGTAAGGGACGAGGGACAGGGGCATTTCAGTACTTC,CASKGRGTGAFQYF
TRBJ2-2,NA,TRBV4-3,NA,TGCGCCAGCAGCCGGGGGGAGTGGACCGGGGAGCTGTTTTTT,CASSRGEWTGELFF
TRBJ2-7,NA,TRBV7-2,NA,TGTGCCAGCAGCAGACCGGAGAGGCGGGAGCAGTACTTC,CASSRPERREQYF
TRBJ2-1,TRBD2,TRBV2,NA,TGTGCCAGCAGGGGCGGGGGGGCCTCTTACAATGAGCAGTTCTTC,CASRGGGASYNEQFF
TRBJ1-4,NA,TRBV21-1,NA,TGTGCCAGCAGCAAAGTTTACGCAGGGGGCGTTTCTAATGAAAAACTGTTTTTT,CASSKVYAGGVSNEKLFF
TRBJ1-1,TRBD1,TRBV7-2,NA,TGTGCCAGCAGCTTATCGGGACAGACGAACACTGAAGCTTTCTTT,CASSLSGQTNTEAFF
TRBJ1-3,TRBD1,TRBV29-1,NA,TGCAGCGTCCAACAGGGGACCGCTTCCTCTGGAAACACCATATATTTT,CSVQQGTASSGNTIYF
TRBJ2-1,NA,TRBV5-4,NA,TGTGCCAGCAGCTTGGGGCAGGGGCTGTACAATGAGCAGTTCTTC,CASSLGQGLYNEQFF
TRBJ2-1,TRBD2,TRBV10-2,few,TGCGCCAGTATGACTAGCGGGGGCTATGAGCAGTTCTTC,CASMTSGGYEQFF
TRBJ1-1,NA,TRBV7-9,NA,TGTGCCAGCAGCTTAGGGAGTTCGGGCACTGAAGCTTTCTTT,CASSLGSSGTEAFF
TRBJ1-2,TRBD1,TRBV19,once,TGTGCCAGTAGCTGGGACAGGGTAGTCGGCTACACCTTC,CASSWDRVVGYTF
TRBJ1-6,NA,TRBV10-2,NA,TGCGCCAGCAGTGAAAGCCCAGACAGTAATTCACCCCTCCACTTT,CASSESPDSNSPLHF
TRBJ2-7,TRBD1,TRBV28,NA,TGTGCCAGCAGTTTCGACCCGGGACAGGGGGCGCGTGAGCAGTACTTC,CASSFDPGQGAREQYF
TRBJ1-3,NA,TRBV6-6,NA,TGTGCCAGCGAAGGGGATGGAAACACCATATATTTT,CASEGDGNTIYF
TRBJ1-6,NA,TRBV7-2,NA,TGTGCCAGCAGCTTAGAAGGGGGTGCCTCTTCACCCCTCCACTTT,CASSLEGGASSPLHF
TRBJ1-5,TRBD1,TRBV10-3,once,TGTGCCGTGTCGACAGGGGGTCAGCCCCAGCATTTT,CAVSTGGQPQHF
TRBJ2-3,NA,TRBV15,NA,TGTGCCACCAGACCGGGCAGGGCCTTTACAGATACGCAGTATTTT,CATRPGRAFTDTQYF
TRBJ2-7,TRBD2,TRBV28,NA,TGTGCCAGCAAAACCTCTCCGGGACTAGCGGGGGGCCGTGCCTACGAGCAGTACTTC,CASKTSPGLAGGRAYEQYF
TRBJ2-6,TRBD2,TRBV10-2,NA,TGCGCCAGCAGGGGGGACTACTCGGTGGGAGGGGCCAACGTCCTGACTTTC,CASRGDYSVGGANVLTF
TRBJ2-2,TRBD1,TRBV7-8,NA,TGTGCCAGCAGCTTAACGGCAGGGGGCGCCACCGGGGAGCTGTTTTTT,CASSLTAGGATGELFF
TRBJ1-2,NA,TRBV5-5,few,TGTGCCAGCAGCCAGGGAGGAGGCTATGGCTACACCTTC,CASSQGGGYGYTF
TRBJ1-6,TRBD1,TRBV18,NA,TGTGCCAGCTCACCAGTGGAGGGGGCCCCCCTCCACTTT,CASSPVEGAPLHF
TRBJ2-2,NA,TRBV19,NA,TGTGCCAGTAGGCAGGGGCTTTTCGCGAACACCGGGGAGCTGTTTTTT,CASRQGLFANTGELFF
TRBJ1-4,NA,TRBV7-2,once,TGTGCCAGCTCGAGACAGCTCTCAACTAATGAAAAACTGTTTTTT,CASSRQLSTNEKLFF
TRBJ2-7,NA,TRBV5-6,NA,TGTGCCAGCAGCTACTACATGGCTCCAACCTACGAGCAGTACTTC,CASSYYMAPTYEQYF
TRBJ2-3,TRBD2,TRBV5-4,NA,TGTGCCAGCAGCTTACCTAGCGGGAGTGGAGGGGCAGATACGCAGTATTTT,CASSLPSGSGGADTQYF
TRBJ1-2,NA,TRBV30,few,TGTGCCTGGACACCTATCTATGGCTACACCTTC,CAWTPIYGYTF
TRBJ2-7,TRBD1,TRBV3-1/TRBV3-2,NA,TGTGCCAGCAGCCCCCGGGACAGGGGCTACTACGAGCAGTACTTC,CASSPRDRGYYEQYF
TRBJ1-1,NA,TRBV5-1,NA,TGCGCCAGCAGCTTAGGACAAGTCACTGAAGCTTTCTTT,CASSLGQVTEAFF
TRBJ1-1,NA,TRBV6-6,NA,TGTGCCAGCAACAACGGACAGCTGAACACTGAAGCTTTCTTT,CASNNGQLNTEAFF
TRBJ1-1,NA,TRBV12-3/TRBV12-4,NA,TGTACCAGCAGTCGAGGGGGTGAAGCTTTCTTT,CTSSRGGEAFF
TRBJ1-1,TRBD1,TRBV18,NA,TGTGCCAGCTCACCAGGGACAGGGGGTTTGAACACTGAAGCTTTCTTT,CASSPGTGGLNTEAFF
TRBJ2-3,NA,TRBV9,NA,TGTGCCAGCAGCGTAGCACAGTACACAGATACGCAGTATTTT,CASSVAQYTDTQYF
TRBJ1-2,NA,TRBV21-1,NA,TGTGCCAGCAGCGTACGGACAGGAGAAAGCTATGGCTACACCTTC,CASSVRTGESYGYTF